Following are 9 T cell receptor beta chains from one sample sequenced in a study of spatial heterogeneity in lung cancer. Each CDR3 protein is one row after TCRdb ran MiXCR on the 5' RACE reads. The profile shows roughly 110,000 distinct CDR3 sequences, 11% of them singletons. As to time point: blood at routine non-recurrence follow-up after resection. The source was PBMCs, collected at follow-up. These receptor sequences come from a female donor with early-stage non-small cell lung cancer.

This clonotype occurred a few times. The chain is built from TRBV20-1 and TRBJ2-1; 13 bases align to TRBD2. CDR3 size: 15 residues. J gave up 10 bases and V 4 bases, and 10 bases lay outside the gene matches. The V gene's germline CDR1 is DFQATT and CDR2 SNEGSKA (reference sequence). This CDR3 is CSATKGLAGQLEQFF. The CDR3 DNA reads as TGCAGTGCTACGAAGGGACTAGCGGGACAGCTGGAGCAGTTCTTC.

This clonotype appeared a few times. The chain has TRBV29-1 and TRBJ2-5, with D possibly matching TRBD1 (5 bases). CDR1 and CDR2 (germline): SQVTM, ANQGSEA. V was pared by 2 bases and J by 5 bases, with 15 bases between. This CDR3 is 14 amino acids long. CDR3 bases: TGCAGCGTTGAATATTCCAGGGCAGGGGAGACCCAGTACTTC. It specifies CSVEYSRAGETQYF.

This chain uses TRBV3-1 with TRBJ1-2; 7 nucleotides agree with TRBD1. This CDR3 is 16 amino acids long. Germline V lookup: CDR1 LGHDT, CDR2 YNNKEL (reference sequence). The V and J ends lost 0 bases and 4 bases, in that order; junction bases with no gene match: 8. CDR3 sequence (DNA): TGTGCCAGCAGCCAAGATTCAAGGGGGCTAATCTATGGCTACACCTTC. This gives the protein CASSQDSRGLIYGYTF.

The J gene is TRBJ2-3, the V gene TRBV12-3 or TRBV12-4; 11 bases line up with TRBD2. CDR3 length: 14 amino acids. Unmatched junction bases numbered 9, after V lost 7 bases and J lost 9 bases. CDR3 residues: CASIIAGGPRTQYF. The CDR3 DNA follows: TGTGCCAGCATTATAGCGGGAGGGCCCCGGACGCAGTATTTT.

This clonotype has ten or more counts. The chain recombines TRBV5-1 with TRBJ2-7, with 10 bases aligning to TRBD2. This CDR3 has 18 residues. Per germline, CDR1 SGHRS and CDR2 YFSETQ. J was trimmed by 1 base and V by 0 bases; bases with no gene match: 10. Here the CDR3 reads CASSLVTSGTQRSYEQYF. Written as DNA, the CDR3 is TGCGCCAGCAGCTTGGTCACTAGCGGGACCCAGAGATCCTACGAGCAGTACTTC.

V usage is TRBV6-5 and J usage is TRBJ2-7, with D tentatively TRBD2 (6 bases). In germline, CDR1 is MNHEY, CDR2 SVGAGI. V lost 6 bases and J 4 bases, leaving 19 bases between the germline ends. There are 15 residues in the CDR3. DNA for the CDR3: TGTGCCAGCAGACCGGGACCGGGAGTTAGGTACGAGCAGTACGTC. Protein product: CASRPGPGVRYEQYV.

The chain recombines TRBV7-8 with TRBJ2-1; the D gene is possibly TRBD1 (6 bases). Per the germline V gene, CDR1 is SGHVS and CDR2 is FQNEAQ. V lost 2 bases, J lost 2 bases, and 7 bases lay in between. There are 14 residues in the CDR3. The CDR3 spells CASSLWDTYNEQFF. CDR3 DNA sequence: TGTGCCAGCAGCTTATGGGACACCTACAATGAGCAGTTCTTC. Supplemented by reference TRBV7-8 and TRBJ2-1, the full variable domain reads GAGVSQSPRYKVAKRGQDVALRCDPISGHVSLFWYQQALGQGPEFLTYFQNEAQLDKSGLPSDRFFAERPEGSVSTLKIQRTQQEDSAVYLCASSLWDTYNEQFFGPGTRLTVL.

The CDR3 sequence is CASSLASSSYNEQFF. CDR3 DNA: TGTGCCAGCAGCCTGGCCAGTAGCTCCTACAATGAGCAGTTCTTC. This chain connects TRBV28 to TRBJ2-1; D remains ambiguous. Deletions cut 6 bases from V and 0 bases from J, with 12 bases between. The CDR3 contains 15 residues. Germline lookup yields CDR1 MDHEN and CDR2 SYDVKM.

The chain carries TRBV3-1 and TRBJ1-1; 8 nucleotides match TRBD1. With V trimmed by 4 bases and J by 1 base, 8 bases remained unmatched. This CDR3 contains 16 residues. The V gene's germline CDR1 is LGHDT and CDR2 YNNKEL (reference sequence). CDR3 coding DNA: TGTGCCAGCAGCCCAGTCGACAGGGGATGGAACACTGAAGCTTTCTTT. Translating gives CASSPVDRGWNTEAFF.